The clone carrying this TCR beta chain has ten or more counts. Preparation of the bulk TCR libraries relied on previously described methods and listed TCR primers. TCRdb re-called the PCR reads with MiXCR, one entry per CDR3 protein. The sample has about 630,000 distinct CDR3 sequences, less than 30% seen once. Naive CD8 T cells were FACS-sorted by CD8+CD4-CCR7+CD45RA+ markers. This specimen comes from a study of molecular identifiers for immune sequencing clone quantification. The CDR3 runs 14 residues. V trimming: 4 bases; J trimming: 7 bases; junction bases outside the gene matches: 8. Germline CDR1 and CDR2: LGHDT and YNNKEL (reference sequence).

The TCR originated in a human donor in good health. Some libraries in this study had Jurkat cell RNA spiked in. Sequenced input: naive CD8+ T cells from blood, with Jurkat cell RNA spiked in. Regarding subset: FACS-sorted CD8+CD4-CCR7+CD45RA+ naive T cells. This chain connects TRBV3-1 to TRBJ2-7; TRBD1 aligns across 9 bases. The CDR3: CASSPSGTGREQYF. In DNA form, the CDR3 reads TGTGCCAGCAGCCCATCCGGGACAGGGAGGGAGCAGTACTTC.